Listed below are T cell receptor beta chains from one sample, sequenced in a study of blood T cell repertoires in COVID-19. Libraries were prepared by immunoSEQ multiplex PCR; TCRdb keeps only in-frame clonotypes and omits some of them. The table records about 63,000 clones, approximately 79% of them present only once. The sequencing sample was made of peripheral blood. Receptor source: a human donor in a cohort sampled during active COVID-19. CDR3s include the opening cysteine and the closing phenylalanine or tryptophan. Each record gives: D gene, J gene, V gene, clone size, CDR3 protein, CDR3 DNA. The D gene is left open where the match is weak. The size of a clone is reported for some rows only, either as once, few or many, or as a class for expanded clones.

TRBD2 | TRBJ2-1 | TRBV6-2/TRBV6-3 | NA | CASSYTSGSYNEQFF | TGTGCCAGCAGTTACACTAGCGGGAGCTACAATGAGCAGTTCTTC
NA | TRBJ1-1 | TRBV9 | NA | CASSVAVDRNTEAFF | TGTGCCAGCAGCGTAGCAGTCGACAGAAACACTGAAGCTTTCTTT
TRBD1 | TRBJ1-1 | TRBV30 | NA | CAWARQGLGVNTEAFF | TGTGCCTGGGCCAGACAGGGCTTGGGGGTGAACACTGAAGCTTTCTTT
NA | TRBJ1-5 | TRBV6-5 | NA | CASSFSMSQPQHF | TGTGCCAGCAGTTTCTCCATGAGTCAGCCCCAGCATTTT
TRBD1 | TRBJ2-1 | TRBV7-9 | NA | CASSHPRDRYNNEQFF | TGTGCCAGCAGCCATCCAAGGGACAGATATAACAATGAGCAGTTCTTC
NA | TRBJ1-5 | TRBV6-1 | once | CASSEVETAHSNQPQHF | TGTGCCAGCAGTGAAGTGGAGACAGCCCATAGCAATCAGCCCCAGCATTTT
NA | TRBJ1-1 | TRBV5-6 | NA | CASSWGGWAEAFF | TGTGCCAGCAGCTGGGGAGGTTGGGCTGAAGCTTTCTTT
TRBD1 | TRBJ2-7 | TRBV6-6 | NA | CASSYWGTGNEQYF | TGTGCCAGCAGTTACTGGGGGACAGGGAACGAGCAGTACTTC
NA | TRBJ2-5 | TRBV6-5 | NA | CASSYSSGQETQYF | TGTGCCAGCAGTTACTCGAGCGGCCAAGAGACCCAGTACTTC
NA | TRBJ2-7 | TRBV29-1 | NA | CSVEDRGGSYEQYF | TGCAGCGTTGAAGATAGGGGAGGCTCCTACGAGCAGTACTTC
NA | TRBJ2-5 | TRBV7-2 | NA | CASSFTDWTQYF | TGTGCCAGCAGCTTTACGGACTGGACCCAGTACTTC
TRBD2 | TRBJ2-7 | TRBV5-6 | NA | CASSKRTSGIYEQYF | TGTGCCAGCAGCAAGCGGACTAGCGGGATCTACGAGCAGTACTTC
TRBD2 | TRBJ2-2 | TRBV2 | NA | CASSEALGLASPGELFF | TGTGCCAGCAGTGAAGCGCTGGGACTAGCGTCCCCCGGGGAGCTGTTTTTT
NA | TRBJ2-7 | TRBV7-6 | NA | CASSLPFEGGQYEQYF | TGTGCCAGCAGCTTACCTTTTGAGGGAGGTCAGTACGAGCAGTACTTC
NA | TRBJ2-7 | TRBV5-4 | NA | CASSLGTSPYEQYF | TGTGCCAGCAGCTTGGGTACATCGCCCTACGAGCAGTACTTC
TRBD2 | TRBJ2-7 | TRBV2 | NA | CASSRLAGGQSSYEQYF | TGTGCCAGCAGCAGACTAGCGGGGGGACAAAGCTCCTACGAGCAGTACTTC